The next 16 T cell receptor beta chains were all read from a single sample in a study of OX40 agonist ivuxolimab in advanced cancers. This table comes from immunoSEQ multiplex PCR, and its TCRdb copy is limited to in-frame clones, with some not included. The data show 30,000 to 35,000 clones, 90% seen once. The source material was CD4+ or CD8+ T cells sorted from blood, sampled in a trial of the OX40 agonist ivuxolimab. The receptor set was obtained from an adult with an advanced solid tumor such as melanoma, head and neck, liver or kidney cancer.

The rearrangement links TRBV28 to TRBJ1-5, with D uncertain. Trimming removed 3 bases from V and 5 bases from J, with 11 bases in between. The CDR3 extends over 14 amino acids. In germline, CDR1 is MDHEN, CDR2 SYDVKM. The CDR3: CASSFLASDQPQHF. The CDR3 coding sequence is TGTGCCAGCAGTTTCCTCGCCTCGGATCAGCCCCAGCATTTT.

This chain joins TRBV13 and TRBJ2-3, with D unclear. The CDR3 runs to 11 residues. Trimming pared 6 bases from V and 6 bases from J, leaving 7 bases between. CDR1 PRHDT and CDR2 FYEKMQ come from the germline V gene (reference sequence). The CDR3 spells CASRLSDTQYF. For the CDR3, the DNA is TGTGCCAGCAGACTATCGGATACGCAGTATTTT.

The J gene is TRBJ2-7, the V gene TRBV7-6; 14 bases match TRBD2. Germline V gene sequence: CDR1 SGHVS, CDR2 FNYEAQ. V trimming: 1 base; J trimming: 2 bases; junction bases outside the gene matches: 4. The CDR3 has 17 residues. CDR3 amino acids: CASSLGGTSGSAYEQYF. CDR3 bases: TGTGCCAGCAGCTTAGGAGGGACTAGCGGGAGCGCCTACGAGCAGTACTTC. Together with reference TRBV7-6 and TRBJ2-7, the CDR3 gives the full variable domain: GAGVSQSPRYKVTKRGQDVALRCDPISGHVSLYWYRQALGQGPEFLTYFNYEAQQDKSGLPNDRFSAERPEGSISTLTIQRTEQRDSAMYRCASSLGGTSGSAYEQYFGPGTRLTVT.

V and J are TRBV5-6 and TRBJ2-7; D tentatively fits TRBD1 or TRBD2 (5 bases each). V was pared by 2 bases and J by 3 bases, with 15 bases between. Looked up from germline, CDR1 is SGHDT and CDR2 is YYEEEE. This CDR3 comprises 15 residues. The CDR3 DNA sequence: TGTGCCAGCAGCTTAGACGGTGGGGGTAGCTACGAGCAGTACTTC. Its protein product is CASSLDGGGSYEQYF.

This clone was recorded once. V usage is TRBV6-1 and J usage is TRBJ2-7, with D perhaps TRBD2 (5 bases). CDR1 and CDR2 (germline): MNHNS, SASEGT. With 0 bases removed from V and 1 base from J, the gap between germline ends came to 10 bases. The CDR3 is 15 amino acids. The CDR3 DNA reads TGTGCCAGCAGTGAAGCACTAGGACCTTCCTACGAGCAGTACTTC. Amino acids: CASSEALGPSYEQYF.

This rearrangement joins TRBV9 to TRBJ2-2, with D unclear. Germline V gene data show CDR1 as SGDLS and CDR2 as YYNGEE. V lost 0 bases and J lost 2, with 8 bases in between. This CDR3 region has 15 residues. The CDR3 here is CASSVGTDNTGELFF. The CDR3 nucleotides are TGTGCCAGCAGCGTAGGTACCGACAACACCGGGGAGCTGTTTTTT. Variable domain in full (rest from reference TRBV9 and TRBJ2-2): DSGVTQTPKHLITATGQRVTLRCSPRSGDLSVYWYQQSLDQGLQFLIQYYNGEERAKGNILERFSAQQFPDLHSELNLSSLELGDSALYFCASSVGTDNTGELFFGEGSRLTVL.

The rearrangement uses TRBV9 and TRBJ2-1; D may be TRBD1 or TRBD2 (5 bases each). The ends were cut back, 3 bases at V and 13 bases at J, with 14 bases in the middle. Germline values: CDR1 SGDLS, CDR2 YYNGEE. The length of the CDR3 is 12 residues. CDR3 protein: CASSEGTGTQFF. In nucleotides, the CDR3 is TGTGCCAGCAGCGAGGGGACGGGCACCCAGTTCTTC.

The chain links TRBV25-1 to TRBJ1-6; no reliable D call. CDR1 is MGHDK, CDR2 SYGVNS, per germline. This CDR3 has 9 residues. The V end was cut by 8 bases, the J end by 11 bases, with 4 bases between. In DNA, the CDR3 is TGTGCCAGCGGGACACCCCTCCACTTT. Its protein is CASGTPLHF.

The chain links TRBV19 to TRBJ1-2, with D perhaps TRBD1 (5 bases). Germline loops: CDR1 LNHDA, CDR2 SQIVND (reference sequence). The CDR3 consists of 13 residues. V was trimmed by 6 bases and J by 6 bases, leaving 14 bases between them. CDR3 loop: CASRWDGYNGYTF. Written as DNA, the CDR3 is TGTGCCAGTAGATGGGACGGGTACAATGGCTACACCTTC.

The chain is built from TRBV15 and TRBJ2-1; 9 bases agree with TRBD2. J was trimmed by 3 bases and V by 5 bases; bases with no gene match: 14. The CDR3 contains 18 residues. Germline V gene sequence: CDR1 LNHNV, CDR2 YYDKDF (reference sequence). CDR3 nucleotide sequence: TGTGCCACCAGCGGGTCCTCCTCCGCGGGGGGGCACTACAATGAGCAGTTCTTC. Protein product: CATSGSSSAGGHYNEQFF. Supplemented by reference TRBV15 and TRBJ2-1, the full variable domain reads DAMVIQNPRYQVTQFGKPVTLSCSQTLNHNVMYWYQQKSSQAPKLLFHYYDKDFNNEADTPDNFQSRRPNTSFCFLDIRSPGLGDTAMYLCATSGSSSAGGHYNEQFFGPGTRLTVL.

The gene calls are TRBV23-1 and TRBJ1-1; 8 bases line up with TRBD1. Being an ORF, TRBV23-1 has a function that is uncertain. This CDR3 has 16 residues. Trimming cost V 4 bases and J 4 bases; bases outside gene matches: 11. The CDR3 reads CASSRATGERGTEAFF. As DNA, the CDR3 is TGCGCCAGCAGTCGTGCGACAGGGGAGAGAGGCACTGAAGCTTTCTTT.

This chain connects TRBV4-1 to TRBJ2-3; D possibly corresponds to TRBD2 (6 bases). CDR3 length: 16 amino acids. Germline CDR1 MGHRA, CDR2 YSYEKL. Trimming pared 4 bases from V and 3 bases from J, leaving 17 bases between. In DNA, the CDR3 is TGCGCCAGCAGCCGAGGAGGGGCGGAAGGTACAGATACGCAGTATTTT. This sequence encodes CASSRGGAEGTDTQYF.

This rearrangement joins TRBV4-2 to TRBJ1-1; D is unclear. The CDR3 covers 15 residues. CDR1 and CDR2 from the germline V gene are LGHNA and YNFKEQ. With 4 bases removed from V and 0 bases from J, the gap between germline ends came to 12 bases. DNA for the CDR3: TGTGCCAGCAGCCCGATTAGAGGCATGAACACTGAAGCTTTCTTT. It specifies CASSPIRGMNTEAFF.

The chain couples TRBV27 to TRBJ2-5; 10 bases align to TRBD2. Germline V gene sequence: CDR1 MNHEY, CDR2 SMNVEV (reference sequence). The CDR3 totals 15 residues. V gave up 2 bases and J gave up 5 bases; unmatched junction bases: 5. The DNA for the CDR3 is TGTGCCAGCAGTTTAGTAGCGGGGGGAGTGGAGACCCAGTACTTC. The encoded protein is CASSLVAGGVETQYF.

The chain uses TRBV19 and TRBJ1-1; 8 positions match TRBD1. Germline V gives CDR1 LNHDA, CDR2 SQIVND (reference sequence). With V trimmed by 11 bases and J by 3 bases, 5 bases remained unmatched. This CDR3 spans 12 amino acids. The CDR3 bases are TGTGCCGCAACGACAGGGGACACTGAAGCTTTCTTT. Protein product: CAATTGDTEAFF.

The chain couples TRBV28 to TRBJ2-4, with 8 bases fitting TRBD1. There are 15 residues in the CDR3. Per the germline V gene, CDR1 is MDHEN and CDR2 is SYDVKM. V lost 4 bases to trimming and J lost 0 bases; unmatched junction nucleotides: 2. The CDR3 coding sequence is TGTGCCAGCAGTTACAGGGGGATAGCCAAAAACATTCAGTACTTC. Its protein is CASSYRGIAKNIQYF.